Included here is one T cell receptor (beta chain) sequence, with context. The data belong to a study of tissue T cells after allogeneic stem cell transplantation. Survey-depth TCRbeta CDR3 sequencing reported V/J genes and productive frequencies. Libraries were prepared by immunoSEQ multiplex PCR; TCRdb keeps only in-frame clonotypes and omits some of them. Of around 5,000 clones listed, more than 60% were seen once; the top ten hold 7.7%. This CDR3 region has 14 residues. The germline V gene encodes CDR1 SGHRS and CDR2 YFSETQ. V was shortened by 4 bases and J by 2 bases, with 12 bases between the two germline ends.

The chain links TRBV5-1 to TRBJ2-5, with D perhaps TRBD1 (5 bases). The receptor comes from a female donor older than 55 with lung cancer. The specimen was tissue from the colon, collected at autopsy. For the CDR3, the DNA is TGCGCCAGCAGCAATCCTAGGGGACAAGAGACCCAGTACTTC. Amino acids: CASSNPRGQETQYF.